Below, 9 T cell receptor beta chains from the same sample are listed, as sequenced in a study of beta chain features in type 1 diabetes. Overall study results and limits: TCRB CDR3s were moderately but significantly shorter in Type 1 diabetes patients in all four CD4+ subsets.

Expressed TCRB transcripts were sequenced after all isolated RNA was converted to cDNA. Sequenced by immunoSEQ multiplex PCR; TCRdb stores in-frame clones only, minus some. The sample includes 680,000 or so clones, over 10% of them seen just once. Their antigens remain unidentified. The specimen sequenced was naive CD4+ T cells from blood. The origin of the receptors is a man in his late teens or twenties with type 1 diabetes.

This clone appeared a few times. The V call is TRBV30, the J call TRBJ2-1, with D tentatively TRBD2 (5 bases). V lost 1 base and J lost 1, with 14 bases in between. Germline CDR1 is GTSNPN and CDR2 is SVGIG (reference sequence). The CDR3 sequence is 16 residues long. In DNA form, the CDR3 reads TGTGCCTGGAGTGCCGGAGGTAGCGCTTCCTACAATGAGCAGTTCTTC. Translating it yields CAWSAGGSASYNEQFF.

The CDR3 loop reads CASSLSPLYSPLHF. The CDR3 nucleotides read TGCGCCAGCAGCTTGAGCCCTTTATATTCACCCCTCCACTTT. The chain employs TRBV5-1 and TRBJ1-6; D gene ambiguous. The CDR3 has 14 amino acids. The ends were cut back, 1 base at V and 8 bases at J, with 10 bases in the middle. Germline-derived CDR1 and CDR2 are SGHRS and YFSETQ.

This chain uses TRBV7-9 with TRBJ1-2; weak D call: TRBD1 (5 bases). The V end lost 3 bases, the J end lost 8 bases, and 19 bases lay between the germline ends. The CDR3 extends over 15 amino acids. CDR1 SEHNR and CDR2 FQNEAQ come from the germline V gene (reference sequence). CDR3 DNA: TGTGCCAGCAGCTTTTTGGGGACGGCTAAAGGAGGCTACACCTTC. This translates into CASSFLGTAKGGYTF.

In its sample, this clone was seen a few times. The CDR3: CASSPTGVTGYTF. In DNA form, the CDR3 reads TGTGCCAGCAGTCCGACGGGAGTGACTGGCTACACCTTC. V usage is TRBV14 and J usage is TRBJ1-2; D ambiguous. The CDR3 length is 13 residues. Trimming stripped 6 bases from V and 7 bases from J, with 15 bases between. The germline V gene has CDR1 SGHDN and CDR2 FVKESK.

This clone was observed a few times. The rearrangement joins TRBV5-1 to TRBJ1-1; D is possibly TRBD1 (5 bases). The CDR3 has 14 amino acids. The V end lost 1 base, the J end lost 4 bases, and 11 bases lay between the germline ends. From germline, CDR1 is SGHRS and CDR2 YFSETQ. The DNA for the CDR3 is TGCGCCAGCAGCTTGACAGGCTTGGGCACTGAAGCTTTCTTT. Translating gives CASSLTGLGTEAFF.

The CDR3 nucleotides are TGTGCCAGCAGCCCAATTCCGAGCTCTGGGGCCAACGTCCTGACTTTC. It yields the protein CASSPIPSSGANVLTF. The V gene is TRBV13, the J gene TRBJ2-6; D ambiguous. The CDR3 consists of 16 residues. The ends were cut back, 5 bases at V and 0 bases at J, with 11 bases in the middle. Germline-derived CDR1 and CDR2 are PRHDT and FYEKMQ (reference sequence). The complete variable domain, with remaining parts taken from reference TRBV13 and TRBJ2-6, reads AAGVIQSPRHLIKEKRETATLKCYPIPRHDTVYWYQQGPGQDPQFLISFYEKMQSDKGSIPDRFSAQQFSDYHSELNMSSLELGDSALYFCASSPIPSSGANVLTFGAGSRLTVL.

This clone was picked up a small number of times. This chain joins TRBV27 and TRBJ2-3; 12 bases map to TRBD2. V lost 6 bases to trimming and J lost 3 bases; unmatched junction nucleotides: 4. The germline gives CDR1 MNHEY, CDR2 SMNVEV (reference sequence). The CDR3 runs to 15 residues. The CDR3 DNA reads TGTGCCAGCAGACTGACTAGCGGGGGAACAGATACGCAGTATTTT. Its translation: CASRLTSGGTDTQYF.

This clone showed up just a few times. The V call is TRBV4-1, the J call TRBJ1-1; tentatively, D is TRBD1 (5 bases). V lost 4 bases, J lost 3 bases, and 18 bases lay in between. The CDR3 is 16 amino acids. CDR1 is MGHRA and CDR2 is YSYEKL in the germline V gene. In DNA form, the CDR3 reads TGCGCCAGCAGCCCCACCTTTAGGGGCTCACACACTGAAGCTTTCTTT. Residues: CASSPTFRGSHTEAFF.

V and J are TRBV5-1 and TRBJ1-5; D is unclear. Germline lookup yields CDR1 SGHRS and CDR2 YFSETQ. Trimming took off 0 bases at V and 6 bases at J, with 7 bases between the two ends. This CDR3 is 13 amino acids long. CDR3 loop: CASSLGDAQPQHF. CDR3 nucleotide sequence: TGCGCCAGCAGCTTGGGTGACGCTCAGCCCCAGCATTTT.